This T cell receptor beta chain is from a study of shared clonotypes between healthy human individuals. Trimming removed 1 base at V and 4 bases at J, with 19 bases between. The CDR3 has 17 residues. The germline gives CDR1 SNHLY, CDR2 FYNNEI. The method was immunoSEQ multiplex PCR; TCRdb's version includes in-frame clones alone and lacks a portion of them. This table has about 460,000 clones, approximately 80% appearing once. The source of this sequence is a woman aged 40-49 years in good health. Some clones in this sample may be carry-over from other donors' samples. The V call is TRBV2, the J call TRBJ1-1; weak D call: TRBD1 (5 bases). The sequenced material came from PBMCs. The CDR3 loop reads CASSEGGFFGSFTEAFF. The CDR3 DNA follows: TGTGCCAGCAGTGAAGGGGGCTTTTTTGGAAGTTTCACTGAAGCTTTCTTT.